One TCR beta chain is described in this entry. The target antigen is unknown. The missing CDR3 end, 3 residues past where the read stops, is filled in from the germline J gene. The sample belongs to a study of T cells in women clearing cervical HPV infection. Study at large: Only a few women had HLA typing results available. Study findings and constraints: TRBV6-7 abundance was lower in cases than controls (approximately 0.1% versus 0.17%). Repertoire richness, not evenness, was significantly elevated in CIN3+ cases versus controls.

TCRdb's table, derived via immunoSEQ multiplex PCR, lists solely in-frame clones and lacks some. The sample's table shows roughly 42,000 clones. The germline V gene has CDR1 SGHNT and CDR2 YENEEA. J was trimmed by 7 bases and V by 5 bases; bases with no gene match: 7. The CDR3 has 15 residues. All participants had a single incident cervical HPV16 infection, and prevalent HPV16 infections were excluded. This TCR came from a woman aged 18-70 years with a cervical HPV16 infection that either progressed to CIN3+ or cleared (not recorded which). This chain uses TRBV11-3 with TRBJ2-2; 10 nucleotides agree with TRBD1. Material: blood buffy coat. Partial CDR3 DNA: TGTGCCAGCAGCCCCGGGACAGGGGTAGGCGGGGAG. This encodes CASSPGTGVGGE. The whole CDR3 sequence reads CASSPGTGVGGELFF. The full variable domain, rest sourced from reference TRBV11-3 and TRBJ2-2, is EAGVVQSPRYKIIEKKQPVAFWCNPISGHNTLYWYLQNLGQGPELLIRYENEEAVDDSQLPKDRFSAERLKGVDSTLKIQPAELGDSAVYLCASSPGTGVGGELFFGEGSRLTVL.